What follows are 32 T cell receptor beta chains derived from one specimen sequenced in a study of T-cell memory formation after mild COVID-19. TCRdb re-called the 5' RACE reads through MiXCR, storing one row per CDR3 protein. The table lists approximately 450,000 distinct CDR3 sequences, 15% to 20% of them singletons. Sequencing input: PBMCs or a T cell subset sorted from them (not recorded which). Receptor source: an adult woman who had mild COVID-19 (a few samples of this study predate the infection). Cell type and time point are not known.

This clonotype was recorded a few times. V gene TRBV4-3 combines with J gene TRBJ2-2; no reliable D call. The CDR3 loop spans 14 amino acids. The germline V gene has CDR1 LGHNA and CDR2 YSLEER. V was clipped by 0 bases and J by 5 bases, with 7 bases between them. The CDR3 region is CASSQDPRTGELFF. CDR3 nucleotides: TGCGCCAGCAGCCAAGATCCTCGAACCGGGGAGCTGTTTTTT.

The sample holds a few counts of this clonotype. The rearrangement links TRBV7-9 to TRBJ2-2, with D possibly TRBD1 on 6 matching bases. Germline assignment: CDR1 SEHNR and CDR2 FQNEAQ (reference sequence). V was cut by 1 base and J by 4 bases, with 13 bases left in between. This CDR3 region has 16 residues. The CDR3 region has the DNA TGTGCCAGCAGCTTAGGTCGGACAGTTCGCACCGGGGAGCTGTTTTTT. Its protein product is CASSLGRTVRTGELFF.

V gene TRBV19 combines with J gene TRBJ2-1; 10 nucleotides line up with TRBD2. This CDR3 is 16 amino acids long. Germline CDR1 and CDR2: LNHDA and SQIVND (reference sequence). J lost 6 bases, V lost 3 bases, and 8 bases had no gene match. The CDR3 is CASSIKASGSLNEQFF. CDR3 nucleotides: TGTGCCAGTAGTATCAAGGCTAGCGGGAGCCTCAATGAGCAGTTCTTC.

In nucleotides, the CDR3 is TGTGCCAGCTCACCCGGTAACTCTGGAAACACCATATATTTT. Translated: CASSPGNSGNTIYF. The chain combines TRBV18 with TRBJ1-3; D remains ambiguous. The germline gives CDR1 KGHSH, CDR2 LQKENI. CDR3 length: 14 residues. The V end was cut by 3 bases, the J end by 0 bases, with 6 bases between.

The gene calls are TRBV4-3 and TRBJ2-7; 10 positions agree with TRBD2. CDR1 and CDR2 from the germline V gene are LGHNA and YSLEER. The length of the CDR3 is 16 residues. V was pared by 0 bases and J by 4 bases, with 6 bases of the junction left unmatched. The CDR3 spells CASSQDVGTSAYEQYF. The CDR3 nucleotides are TGCGCCAGCAGCCAAGATGTGGGGACTAGCGCGTACGAGCAGTACTTC.

This clonotype has ten or more counts. The chain has TRBV5-1 and TRBJ2-5; D might be TRBD2 (5 bases). Trimming left V 4 bases short and J 5 bases short, with 12 bases between. CDR3 length: 13 amino acids. Looked up from germline, CDR1 is SGHRS and CDR2 is YFSETQ. CDR3 nucleotide sequence: TGCGCCAGCAGCCCCGGAGGATGGGAGACCCAGTACTTC. This sequence encodes CASSPGGWETQYF.

The chain uses TRBV2 and TRBJ2-7, with D unresolved. The V gene's germline CDR1 is SNHLY and CDR2 FYNNEI. CDR3 length: 14 residues. Trimming took off 6 bases at V and 5 bases at J, with 17 bases between the two ends. Here the CDR3 DNA reads TGTGCCAGCAGCCGCTATCCCGCGACCCACGAGCAGTACTTC. Its translation: CASSRYPATHEQYF.

The table lists this clonotype with a count of one. The chain couples TRBV20-1 to TRBJ1-6; 10 nucleotides align to TRBD1. Trimming took 5 bases from V and 4 from J; bases not matched to a gene: 8. Germline V gives CDR1 DFQATT, CDR2 SNEGSKA (reference sequence). This CDR3 is built from 16 residues. The CDR3 nucleotides read TGCAGTGCTGCTACCCGGGACAGGGGATATAATTCACCCCTCCACTTT. Protein product: CSAATRDRGYNSPLHF.

This chain uses TRBV7-9 with TRBJ2-1; D is undetermined. Trimming cost V 1 base and J 9 bases, with 13 bases left between them. This CDR3 has 14 amino acids. In germline, CDR1 is SEHNR, CDR2 FQNEAQ (reference sequence). The CDR3 reads CASSLEWLDVEQFF. The DNA for the CDR3 is TGTGCCAGCAGCTTAGAGTGGCTAGACGTTGAGCAGTTCTTC.

This clonotype was counted a single time. CDR3 sequence reads: CASSLWDQPDGNTIYF. The CDR3 DNA follows: TGTGCCAGCAGCCTCTGGGACCAGCCAGATGGAAACACCATATATTTT. The chain employs TRBV11-3 and TRBJ1-3; maybe TRBD1 (5 bases). Germline CDR1 reads SGHNT; CDR2 reads YENEEA. The CDR3 runs to 16 residues. With 5 bases removed from V and 3 bases from J, the gap between germline ends came to 17 bases. Combining the CDR3 with reference TRBV11-3 and TRBJ1-3 gives the whole variable domain EAGVVQSPRYKIIEKKQPVAFWCNPISGHNTLYWYLQNLGQGPELLIRYENEEAVDDSQLPKDRFSAERLKGVDSTLKIQPAELGDSAVYLCASSLWDQPDGNTIYFGEGSWLTVV.

CDR3 nucleotide sequence: TGTGCCAGCAGCTTAAATTATCCGGGAGGCGCAGATACGCAGTATTTT. Translated: CASSLNYPGGADTQYF. The rearrangement links TRBV13 to TRBJ2-3; 7 bases map to TRBD2. CDR1 and CDR2 (germline): PRHDT, FYEKMQ (reference sequence). The length of the CDR3 is 16 residues. V shed 2 bases and J 4 bases; nucleotides not matched to a gene: 9.

V is TRBV19 and J is TRBJ2-3; maybe TRBD2 (6 bases). This CDR3 is 16 amino acids long. In germline, CDR1 is LNHDA, CDR2 SQIVND (reference sequence). V was pared by 3 bases and J by 0 bases, with 13 bases between. The CDR3 coding sequence is TGTGCCAGTAGTATTGGAGGGCTTCCTAGCACAGATACGCAGTATTTT. Translating it yields CASSIGGLPSTDTQYF.

About this clonotype: A much more abundant neighbour one base away suggests this may be a read error. The genes are TRBV11-2 and TRBJ2-3; 10 bases align to TRBD2. V lost 2 bases to trimming and J lost 1 base; unmatched junction nucleotides: 6. This CDR3 is built from 17 residues. Looked up from germline, CDR1 is SGHAT and CDR2 is FQNNGV. CDR3 in DNA: TGTGCCAGCAGCTTATGGGCCGGGACTAGCGGCACAGATACGCAGTATTTT. It specifies CASSLWAGTSGTDTQYF.

The chain employs TRBV12-3 or TRBV12-4 and TRBJ2-7, with 9 bases lining up with TRBD2. CDR3 length: 16 residues. With V trimmed by 3 bases and J by 4 bases, 10 bases remained unmatched. The DNA for the CDR3 is TGTGCCAGCAGTTTGAGCGGGGGGACCCCATTTTACGAGCAGTACTTC. Amino acid sequence: CASSLSGGTPFYEQYF.

In its sample, this clonotype was seen a few times. This chain uses TRBV20-1 with TRBJ1-2; D is unclear. Deletions cut 3 bases from V and 6 bases from J, with 14 bases between. Germline CDR1 is DFQATT and CDR2 is SNEGSKA (reference sequence). The CDR3 contains 13 residues. CDR3 sequence: CSASVRQINGYTF. In DNA, the CDR3 is TGCAGTGCTAGTGTCAGGCAAATTAATGGCTACACCTTC.

This clonotype has only a few counts. The genes are TRBV5-6 and TRBJ1-2; 8 bases agree with TRBD1. Germline V lookup: CDR1 SGHDT, CDR2 YYEEEE. The CDR3 is 15 residues long. The V gene end was trimmed by 1 base and the J gene end by 6 bases; junction bases not matched to a gene: 8. The CDR3: CASSLITTGAHGYTF. The CDR3 bases are TGTGCCAGCAGCTTGATCACGACAGGGGCCCATGGCTACACCTTC. The whole variable domain, filled in from reference TRBV5-6 and TRBJ1-2, reads DAGVTQSPTHLIKTRGQQVTLRCSPKSGHDTVSWYQQALGQGPQFIFQYYEEEERQRGNFPDRFSGHQFPNYSSELNVNALLLGDSALYLCASSLITTGAHGYTFGSGTRLTVV.

This clonotype has only a few counts. V gene TRBV4-1 combines with J gene TRBJ1-2; D gene ambiguous. The CDR3 runs 16 residues. Per germline, CDR1 MGHRA and CDR2 YSYEKL. V was pared by 0 bases and J by 5 bases, with 16 bases between. The DNA of the CDR3 is TGCGCCAGCAGCCAAGATCCACCCTTGGGAGGGTATGGCTACACCTTC. Its translation is CASSQDPPLGGYGYTF.

The chain is built from TRBV5-1 and TRBJ1-1; D is unclear. With 2 bases removed from V and 6 bases from J, the gap between germline ends came to 11 bases. CDR1 is SGHRS and CDR2 is YFSETQ in the germline V gene. CDR3 length equals 13 residues. CDR3 nucleotides: TGCGCCAGCAGCTTCCCGGGAATCGCTGAAGCTTTCTTT. Translating it yields CASSFPGIAEAFF.

This clonotype was observed a handful of times. The chain uses TRBV7-2 and TRBJ2-5; D is possibly TRBD1 or TRBD2 (6 bases each). CDR1 and CDR2 from the germline V gene are SGHTA and FQGNSA. The CDR3 is 15 residues long. Between the trimmed V and J ends, which lost 6 bases and 4 bases, there was a span of 18 bases. The CDR3 protein is CASRDWIGGGETQYF. CDR3 nucleotides: TGTGCCAGCAGGGATTGGATCGGGGGCGGAGAGACCCAGTACTTC.

This clonotype came up many times. This chain uses TRBV18 with TRBJ2-7, with D tentatively TRBD1 (6 bases). CDR3 size: 12 residues. CDR1 and CDR2 from the germline V gene are KGHSH and LQKENI. The ends were cut back, 0 bases at V and 6 bases at J, with 6 bases in the middle. The CDR3, as DNA: TGTGCCAGCTCACCACCGGGGGCCGAGCAGTACTTC. This encodes CASSPPGAEQYF.

This clonotype turned up a few times. The chain carries TRBV9 and TRBJ2-2; D uncertain. Trimming removed 0 bases from V and 4 bases from J, with 10 bases in between. This CDR3 comprises 15 residues. Germline V gene data show CDR1 as SGDLS and CDR2 as YYNGEE. CDR3 region: CASSVEAFPTGELFF. Written as DNA, the CDR3 is TGTGCCAGCAGCGTAGAAGCCTTCCCCACCGGGGAGCTGTTTTTT.

V gene TRBV3-1 combines with J gene TRBJ2-3; D is unresolved. V dropped 4 bases and J dropped 7 bases, with 15 bases sitting between them. The CDR3 contains 14 residues. Germline CDR1 reads LGHDT; CDR2 reads YNNKEL (reference sequence). The CDR3 nucleotides are TGTGCCAGCAGCCCCTCGTCCCGTTCATATACGCAGTATTTT. It encodes CASSPSSRSYTQYF.

The table lists this clonotype with a few counts. V and J are TRBV6-2 or TRBV6-3 and TRBJ2-7; 10 nucleotides line up with TRBD1. The germline V gene encodes CDR1 MNHEY and CDR2 SVGEGT. The junction had 9 bases not matched to a gene; V was cut back by 4 bases and J by 6 bases. The CDR3 is 15 amino acids. This chain's CDR3 is CASSWPGQGMFEQYF. In DNA, the CDR3 is TGTGCCAGCAGTTGGCCGGGACAGGGGATGTTCGAGCAGTACTTC.

This clonotype was picked up many times. This chain uses TRBV12-3 or TRBV12-4 with TRBJ1-5; D unclear. The V end was cut by 2 bases, the J end by 15 bases, with 20 bases between. There are 14 residues in the CDR3. The CDR3 loop is CASSLTEGRDPGHF. In DNA, the CDR3 is TGTGCCAGCAGTTTAACGGAGGGCCGGGATCCAGGGCATTTT.

The gene calls are TRBV20-1 and TRBJ2-1; 12 bases align to TRBD2. From germline, CDR1 is DFQATT and CDR2 SNEGSKA (reference sequence). The CDR3 length is 15 residues. The junction had 7 bases not matched to a gene; V was cut back by 6 bases and J by 4 bases. Written as DNA, the CDR3 is TGCAGTGCCTCCCGGACTAGCGGGATTTACAATGAGCAGTTCTTC. This codes for CSASRTSGIYNEQFF.

The gene calls are TRBV30 and TRBJ1-1; D is undetermined. The CDR3 length is 13 residues. Germline CDR1 and CDR2: GTSNPN and SVGIG (reference sequence). V lost 3 bases to trimming and J lost 4 bases, with 12 bases between them. The CDR3 region is CAWSAGPATEAFF. The CDR3 nucleotides read TGTGCCTGGAGCGCCGGGCCAGCCACTGAAGCTTTCTTT.

The chain has TRBV4-1 and TRBJ1-2, with TRBD1 matching 12 bases. Losses at the gene ends were 1 base for V and 6 bases for J; bases not matched to a gene: 6. Germline V gives CDR1 MGHRA, CDR2 YSYEKL. This CDR3 comprises 16 residues. Written as DNA, the CDR3 is TGCGCCAGCAGCCAAGTTAGGGGACAGGGGGCCGATGGCTACACCTTC. It specifies CASSQVRGQGADGYTF.

This clonotype has a count of ten or more. V usage is TRBV19 and J usage is TRBJ2-7; a weak D match, TRBD2 (6 bases). Trimming took off 1 base at V and 2 bases at J, with 15 bases between the two ends. CDR3 length: 16 residues. CDR1 is LNHDA, CDR2 SQIVND, per germline (reference sequence). This chain's CDR3 is CASSIAPGANTYEQYF. The CDR3 DNA reads TGTGCCAGTAGTATAGCCCCGGGAGCGAATACCTACGAGCAGTACTTC.

This clonotype turned up a few times. The gene calls are TRBV5-1 and TRBJ2-4; D is unresolved. V was pared by 0 bases and J by 9 bases, with 13 bases between. The CDR3 loop spans 14 amino acids. Germline CDR1 and CDR2: SGHRS and YFSETQ. The CDR3 here is CASSLDGELGIQYF. The CDR3 bases are TGCGCCAGCAGCTTGGATGGAGAATTGGGCATTCAGTACTTC.

The chain has TRBV4-3 and TRBJ1-2; 7 nucleotides agree with TRBD1. CDR3 length: 14 residues. The V and J ends lost 1 base and 6 bases, in that order; junction bases with no gene match: 5. The germline gives CDR1 LGHNA, CDR2 YSLEER. CDR3 loop: CASSQAQGVDGYTF. CDR3 nucleotides: TGCGCCAGCAGCCAAGCGCAGGGGGTGGATGGCTACACCTTC.

This clonotype was seen only a few times. V usage is TRBV19 and J usage is TRBJ1-6; no reliable D call. Looked up from germline, CDR1 is LNHDA and CDR2 is SQIVND (reference sequence). Deletions cut 7 bases from V and 9 bases from J, with 16 bases between. The CDR3 covers 14 residues. The CDR3 sequence: CASKSDGWASPLHF. DNA of the CDR3: TGTGCCAGTAAATCGGACGGCTGGGCTTCACCCCTCCACTTT.

V usage is TRBV9 and J usage is TRBJ2-1; 14 nucleotides agree with TRBD2. The CDR3 spans 18 residues. V trimming: 5 bases; J trimming: 6 bases; junction bases outside the gene matches: 13. Germline CDR1 reads SGDLS; CDR2 reads YYNGEE. The CDR3 DNA is TGTGCCAGCAGTGGACCTGGGACTAGCGGGAGCTGGGGCAATGAGCAGTTCTTC. Protein product: CASSGPGTSGSWGNEQFF.